The 2 T cell receptor beta chains given below trace back to one sample, sequenced in a study of tumor-infiltrating lymphocytes in localized non-small cell lung cancer. This table comes from immunoSEQ multiplex PCR, and its TCRdb copy is limited to in-frame clones, with some not included. The profile shows fewer than 20,000 clones, 73% of them singletons. The sequenced sample was lung tumor tissue. Receptors originate from a human donor with non-small cell lung cancer.

The chain employs TRBV27 and TRBJ2-7; TRBD2 agrees at 11 bases. The germline V gene has CDR1 MNHEY and CDR2 SMNVEV (reference sequence). The CDR3 covers 18 residues. V lost 5 bases, J lost 3 bases, and 15 bases stayed unmatched. The CDR3 region has the DNA TGTGCCAGCAGTCCTAGGACTAGCGGGTCCCAAGTTGGCTACGAGCAGTACTTC. This codes for CASSPRTSGSQVGYEQYF.

A few counts support this clone. The DNA of the CDR3 is TGTGCCAGCAGTCCAGCGGGGGGGCCGGGAGAGACCCAGTACTTC. It specifies CASSPAGGPGETQYF. V usage is TRBV6-1 and J usage is TRBJ2-5, with TRBD2 matching 10 bases. The germline CDR1 and CDR2 sequences are MNHNS and SASEGT. J gave up 4 bases and V 5 bases, and 7 bases lay outside the gene matches. The CDR3 has 15 residues.